This T cell receptor (beta chain) was obtained from a study of control samples from healthy donors and cancer patients. This CDR3 is 14 amino acids long. Germline lookup yields CDR1 LNHDA and CDR2 SQIVND (reference sequence). The V gene lost 5 bases and the J gene lost 1 base, with 6 bases spanning the gap. Data came from immunoSEQ multiplex PCR; TCRdb stores just in-frame clones and leaves some out. The repertoire table contains around 190,000 clones. Sequenced sample: blood. The sequence was collected from a woman aged 25 to 45 in good health. J is TRBJ2-6 and V is TRBV19; no firm D call. In nucleotides, the CDR3 is TGTGCCAGTAGTCCCTATTCTGGGGCCAACGTCCTGACTTTC. Translated: CASSPYSGANVLTF.